A selection of T cell receptor beta chains follows, all from one sample in a study of blood T cells in healthy people across ages. TCRdb processed the 5' RACE reads anew with MiXCR; each CDR3 protein has one entry. The sample holds hundreds of thousands of distinct CDR3 sequences; just over 55% are singletons and the top ten take 20% to 30%. Sequenced material: blood. All receptors derive from a man in his forties in good health. CDR3s include the opening cysteine and the closing phenylalanine or tryptophan. The order of the fields is J gene, V gene, clone size, D gene, CDR3 protein, CDR3 DNA. The D gene is left open where the match is weak. The size field is filled for only some rows; it gives once, few, many or a size class.

TRBJ2-3 | TRBV6-5 | NA | NA | CASSRSDTQYF | TGTGCCAGCAGCCGGTCGGATACGCAGTATTTT
TRBJ2-3 | TRBV7-9 | NA | NA | CASITTSGKADTQYF | TGTGCCAGCATCACTACGTCTGGGAAGGCAGATACGCAGTATTTT
TRBJ1-1 | TRBV7-2 | NA | NA | CASSAPDTSSEAFF | TGTGCCAGCAGCGCCCCGGACACCTCTTCGGAAGCTTTCTTT
TRBJ2-3 | TRBV20-1 | NA | NA | CSARDPGQVGDTQYF | TGCAGTGCTAGAGATCCGGGGCAGGTGGGAGATACGCAGTATTTT
TRBJ2-3 | TRBV7-2 | NA | TRBD2 | CASSLQGLAGGYTDTQYF | TGTGCCAGCAGCTTGCAGGGACTAGCGGGGGGCTACACAGATACGCAGTATTTT
TRBJ2-5 | TRBV20-1 | many | NA | CSAPSGARETQYF | TGCAGTGCCCCGTCCGGGGCGAGAGAGACCCAGTACTTC
TRBJ1-2 | TRBV7-2 | NA | NA | CASSRPGTNHGYTF | TGTGCCAGCAGCCGGCCAGGGACTAACCATGGCTACACCTTC
TRBJ1-2 | TRBV7-2 | NA | TRBD1 | CASSLGVGGINYGYTF | TGTGCCAGCAGCTTAGGGGTAGGGGGCATTAACTATGGCTACACCTTC
TRBJ2-1 | TRBV7-9 | once | NA | CASSLPTIQFF | TGTGCCAGCAGCCTACCCACCATCCAGTTCTTC
TRBJ2-3 | TRBV5-5 | many | NA | CASSFGGPGRTDTQYF | TGTGCCAGCAGCTTCGGGGGGCCGGGACGCACAGATACGCAGTATTTT
TRBJ1-6 | TRBV10-3 | NA | TRBD1 | CAISDQGANSPLHF | TGTGCCATCAGTGACCAGGGGGCAAATTCACCCCTCCACTTT
TRBJ2-5 | TRBV20-1 | few | NA | CSALHGGVETQYF | TGCAGTGCTCTACACGGCGGAGTAGAGACCCAGTACTTC
TRBJ2-5 | TRBV7-9 | NA | NA | CASSLVSPETQYF | TGTGCCAGCAGCTTAGTCTCTCCGGAGACCCAGTACTTC
TRBJ2-7 | TRBV27 | NA | TRBD1 | CASSPTRTGPYEQYF | TGTGCCAGCAGTCCGACCCGGACAGGTCCCTACGAGCAGTACTTC
TRBJ1-2 | TRBV7-2 | NA | TRBD1 | CASSPRTGGAEGYTF | TGTGCCAGCAGCCCACGAACAGGGGGCGCGGAGGGCTACACCTTC
TRBJ2-1 | TRBV20-1 | NA | NA | CSAILFPTDEQFF | TGCAGTGCTATACTCTTCCCAACGGATGAGCAGTTCTTC
TRBJ1-6 | TRBV25-1 | NA | TRBD1 | CASSEGQGRNSPLHF | TGTGCCAGCAGTGAAGGACAGGGGCGTAATTCACCCCTCCACTTT
TRBJ2-5 | TRBV5-6 | NA | NA | CASRPVAGVETQYF | TGTGCCAGCAGACCGGTAGCAGGGGTCGAGACCCAGTACTTC
TRBJ2-6 | TRBV3-1 | few | TRBD1 | CASSLEASTGGVSGANVLTF | TGTGCCAGCAGCCTTGAAGCCTCGACAGGGGGCGTATCTGGGGCCAACGTCCTGACTTTC
TRBJ2-5 | TRBV29-1 | NA | NA | CSVPLDGARETQYF | TGCAGCGTCCCACTAGATGGGGCCCGAGAGACCCAGTACTTC
TRBJ1-1 | TRBV4-2 | few | NA | CASSQEDRGYTEAFF | TGTGCCAGCAGCCAAGAGGATAGGGGGTACACTGAAGCTTTCTTT
TRBJ1-1 | TRBV28 | NA | NA | CASSFPEGNTEAFF | TGTGCCAGCAGTTTCCCCGAAGGGAACACTGAAGCTTTCTTT
TRBJ2-5 | TRBV7-8 | NA | NA | CASSFYGDGGGRLETQYF | TGTGCCAGCAGCTTCTATGGGGATGGAGGGGGGCGCTTGGAGACCCAGTACTTC
TRBJ2-5 | TRBV6-5 | NA | NA | CASSFTGNSQETQYF | TGTGCCAGCAGTTTTACAGGGAACTCACAAGAGACCCAGTACTTC
TRBJ1-2 | TRBV28 | NA | NA | CASSTSQGGYTF | TGTGCCAGCAGTACAAGCCAAGGTGGCTACACCTTC
TRBJ1-1 | TRBV5-4 | NA | TRBD1 | CASSLGTGRTEAFF | TGTGCCAGCAGCTTAGGGACAGGGCGAACTGAAGCTTTCTTT
TRBJ2-7 | TRBV5-1 | NA | NA | CASSHGAQSYEQYF | TGCGCCAGCAGTCATGGAGCGCAGTCCTACGAGCAGTACTTC
TRBJ2-7 | TRBV4-3 | NA | TRBD1 | CASSQYGTGSYEQYF | TGCGCCAGCAGCCAATACGGGACAGGTTCCTACGAGCAGTACTTC
TRBJ2-7 | TRBV5-6 | NA | NA | CASSFSGAGYEQYF | TGTGCCAGCAGCTTCTCGGGGGCGGGATACGAGCAGTACTTC
TRBJ1-5 | TRBV12-3/TRBV12-4 | NA | NA | CASSPLLGNQPQHF | TGTGCCAGCAGTCCCCTGTTGGGGAATCAGCCCCAGCATTTT
TRBJ2-5 | TRBV11-3 | NA | NA | CASIDRRGGRETQYF | TGTGCCAGCATCGATAGGCGTGGAGGGCGGGAGACCCAGTACTTC
TRBJ2-5 | TRBV7-3 | NA | NA | CASSLSSQASQETQYF | TGTGCCAGCAGCTTAAGTAGTCAGGCTTCCCAAGAGACCCAGTACTTC
TRBJ2-1 | TRBV5-4 | NA | TRBD1 | CASSSLDRDRQFF | TGTGCCAGCAGCTCCCTCGACAGGGACAGGCAGTTCTTC
TRBJ2-7 | TRBV10-3 | NA | NA | CAISESNREVAEQYF | TGTGCCATCAGTGAGTCGAACAGGGAGGTCGCCGAGCAGTACTTC
TRBJ2-5 | TRBV12-3/TRBV12-4 | NA | TRBD2 | CASSQLAGDGETQYF | TGTGCCAGCAGTCAACTAGCGGGAGATGGAGAGACCCAGTACTTC
TRBJ2-7 | TRBV6-5 | few | NA | CASSGRAYEQYF | TGTGCCAGTTCGGGCAGGGCCTACGAGCAGTACTTC
TRBJ2-3 | TRBV12-3/TRBV12-4 | NA | NA | CASKTSNADAQYF | TGTGCCAGCAAAACTAGTAATGCAGATGCGCAGTATTTT
TRBJ2-5 | TRBV28 | NA | TRBD1 | CASSLSGQGETQYF | TGTGCCAGCAGTTTATCGGGACAGGGTGAGACCCAGTACTTC
TRBJ1-1 | TRBV28 | NA | NA | CASRTGPWNTEAFF | TGTGCCAGCAGAACCGGGCCATGGAACACTGAAGCTTTCTTT
TRBJ2-4 | TRBV15 | few | NA | CATSRDYGNIQYF | TGTGCCACCAGCAGAGATTATGGAAACATTCAGTACTTC
TRBJ2-1 | TRBV4-3 | NA | NA | CASSQVAPYNEQFF | TGCGCCAGCAGCCAAGTGGCCCCGTACAATGAGCAGTTCTTC
TRBJ2-7 | TRBV6-5 | NA | TRBD2 | CASSYYTGLVGFSYEQYF | TGTGCCAGCAGTTACTACACGGGACTAGTCGGTTTCTCCTACGAGCAGTACTTC
TRBJ2-3 | TRBV9 | NA | NA | CASSVDRLDTQYF | TGTGCCAGCAGCGTAGACAGGTTAGATACGCAGTATTTT
TRBJ2-7 | TRBV4-2 | few | NA | CASSQELQTGQYF | TGTGCCAGCAGCCAAGAGCTGCAAACGGGGCAGTACTTC
TRBJ2-7 | TRBV10-3 | NA | NA | CAIRYGQHYEQYF | TGTGCCATCAGGTATGGACAGCACTACGAGCAGTACTTC
TRBJ2-5 | TRBV28 | NA | NA | CASSLLGASPETQYF | TGTGCCAGCAGTTTACTGGGGGCCTCTCCGGAGACCCAGTACTTC
TRBJ1-1 | TRBV27 | many | NA | CASSFVGMGTEAFF | TGTGCCAGCAGTTTTGTAGGGATGGGCACTGAAGCTTTCTTT
TRBJ2-5 | TRBV6-2/TRBV6-3 | NA | TRBD2 | CASSVRGEQETQYF | TGTGCCAGCAGTGTACGGGGGGAACAAGAGACCCAGTACTTC
TRBJ2-7 | TRBV4-3 | few | NA | CASSHSGAAYEQYF | TGCGCCAGCAGCCATTCAGGGGCCGCCTACGAGCAGTACTTC
TRBJ1-2 | TRBV7-3 | NA | NA | CASSLGDGRYTF | TGTGCCAGCAGCTTAGGGGACGGACGCTACACCTTC
TRBJ2-5 | TRBV7-9 | few | TRBD2 | CASSFVDLASGVSKETQYF | TGTGCCAGCAGCTTCGTTGACCTGGCTAGCGGAGTATCAAAAGAGACCCAGTACTTC
TRBJ1-2 | TRBV15 | few | NA | CATSRDLGGPNNYGYTF | TGTGCCACCAGCAGAGATCTCGGGGGCCCCAATAACTATGGCTACACCTTC